This T cell receptor (beta chain) was obtained from a study of post-analysis software for immune sequencing data. Study outcomes and limitations: Controls significantly exceeded multiple sclerosis patients in normalized Chao1 diversity. Patients used a few TRBV segments, including TRBV5-6, TRBV5-1 and TRBV20-1, more often than controls. Co-batched samples clustered tightly together by F measure.

CDR3 length: 15 amino acids. In germline, CDR1 is MGHRA, CDR2 YSYEKL. This clonotype was recorded a few times. Its antigen remains unknown. Mismatch with germline at one junction end may stem from a read error. TCR beta cDNA libraries had unique molecular identifiers. TCRdb passed the PCR reads through MiXCR, listing each CDR3 protein once. The table lists fewer than 850,000 distinct CDR3 sequences, roughly 29% of them singletons, with around 0.55% in the top ten. Specimen: blood. The receptor's source is a girl aged 10 to 17 with multiple sclerosis. The rearrangement uses TRBV4-1 and TRBJ2-3, with 7 bases aligning to TRBD1. In DNA, the CDR3 is TGCGCCAGCATGCCGGGTCCCGAAGGGACAGATACACAGTATTTT. Amino acids: CASMPGPEGTDTQYF.